This TCR beta chain originates from a study of cytomegalovirus exposure and HLA in healthy donors. This PCR relied on a set of 60 Vbeta primers and 13 Jbeta primers. Here immunoSEQ multiplex PCR was the method, and the copy in TCRdb shows in-frame clones only, minus some. The table has over 80,000 clones, 65% to 75% seen once; the top ten hold 13% to 15%. Whole-study results and caveats: Productive status was seen about 87% or about 30% of the time for most TCR beta V segments in an earlier analysis.

Among the donors, all were healthy bone marrow donors. Donors were ostensibly healthy at sampling, although undocumented immune exposures were probable. V was shortened by 3 bases and J by 9 bases, with 17 bases between the two germline ends. Germline CDR1 and CDR2: SQVTM and ANQGSEA. The CDR3 runs 13 residues. In regard to this clone: Its antigen is unidentified.

This chain connects TRBV29-1 to TRBJ2-5, with TRBD2 as a possible D gene (5 bases). The sequence was collected from a woman in her sixties or seventies in good health and CMV-seropositive. The sample taken for sequencing was PBMCs. The CDR3 region is CSVEVSYKEAQYF. As DNA, the CDR3 is TGCAGCGTTGAGGTCAGTTACAAGGAGGCCCAGTACTTC.